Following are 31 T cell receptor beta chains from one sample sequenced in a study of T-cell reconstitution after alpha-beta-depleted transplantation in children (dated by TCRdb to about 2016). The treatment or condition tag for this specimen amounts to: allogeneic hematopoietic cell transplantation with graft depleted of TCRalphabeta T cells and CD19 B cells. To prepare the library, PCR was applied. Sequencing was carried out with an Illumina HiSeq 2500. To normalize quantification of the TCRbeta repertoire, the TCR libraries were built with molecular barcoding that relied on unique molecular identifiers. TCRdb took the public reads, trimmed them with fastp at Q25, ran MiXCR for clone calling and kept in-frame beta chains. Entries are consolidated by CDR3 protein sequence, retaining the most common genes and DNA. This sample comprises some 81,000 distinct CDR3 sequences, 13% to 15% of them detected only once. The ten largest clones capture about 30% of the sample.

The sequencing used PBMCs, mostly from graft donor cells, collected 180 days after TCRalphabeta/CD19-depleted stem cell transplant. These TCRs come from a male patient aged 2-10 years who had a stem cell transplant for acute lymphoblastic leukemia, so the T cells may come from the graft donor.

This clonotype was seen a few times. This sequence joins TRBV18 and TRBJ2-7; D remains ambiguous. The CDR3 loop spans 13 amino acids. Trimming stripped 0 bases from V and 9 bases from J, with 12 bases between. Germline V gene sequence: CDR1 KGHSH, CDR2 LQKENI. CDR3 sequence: CASSPPGRYGQYF. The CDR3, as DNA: TGTGCCAGCTCACCACCGGGCAGGTATGGGCAGTACTTC.

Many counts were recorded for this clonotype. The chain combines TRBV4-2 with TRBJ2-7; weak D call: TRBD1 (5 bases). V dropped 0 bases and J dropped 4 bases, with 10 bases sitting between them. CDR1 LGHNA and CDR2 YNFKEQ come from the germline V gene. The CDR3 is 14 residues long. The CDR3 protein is CASSQDSGIYEQYF. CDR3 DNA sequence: TGTGCCAGCAGCCAAGATTCAGGGATTTACGAGCAGTACTTC.

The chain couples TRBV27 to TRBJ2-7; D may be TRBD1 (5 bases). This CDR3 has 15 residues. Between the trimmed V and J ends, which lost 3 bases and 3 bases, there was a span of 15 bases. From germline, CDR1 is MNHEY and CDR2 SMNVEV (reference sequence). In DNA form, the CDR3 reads TGTGCCAGCAGTTTTGGGGCTAGTGCGTTCTACGAGCAGTACTTC. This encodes CASSFGASAFYEQYF.

The DNA of the CDR3 is TGTGCCATCAGTGCAAGCAATCAGCCCCAGCATTTT. Translating gives CAISASNQPQHF. This sequence joins TRBV10-3 and TRBJ1-5; D is ambiguous. Trimming removed 4 bases at V and 1 base at J, with 2 bases between. This CDR3 spans 12 amino acids. CDR1 and CDR2 (germline): ENHRY, SYGVKD.

The CDR3 DNA sequence: TGTGCCAGCAGCAAGTTTGCAGGGGAAAAACTGTTTTTT. Encoded protein: CASSKFAGEKLFF. The rearrangement uses TRBV5-5 and TRBJ1-4, with D perhaps TRBD1 (5 bases). The CDR3 totals 13 residues. Germline values: CDR1 SGHKS, CDR2 YYEKEE (reference sequence). Trimming took off 4 bases at V and 8 bases at J, with 12 bases between the two ends.

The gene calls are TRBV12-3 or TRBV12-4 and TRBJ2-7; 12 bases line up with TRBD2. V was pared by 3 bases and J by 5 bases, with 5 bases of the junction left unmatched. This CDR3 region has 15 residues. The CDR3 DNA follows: TGTGCCAGCAGTTTCCCGGGACTAGCGGGTAACGAGCAGTACTTC. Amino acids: CASSFPGLAGNEQYF.

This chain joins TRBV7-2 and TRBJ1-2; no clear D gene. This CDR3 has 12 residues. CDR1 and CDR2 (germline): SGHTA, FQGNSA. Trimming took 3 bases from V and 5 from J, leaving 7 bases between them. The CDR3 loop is CASSLLEYGYTF. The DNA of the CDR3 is TGTGCCAGCAGCTTGTTGGAATATGGCTACACCTTC.

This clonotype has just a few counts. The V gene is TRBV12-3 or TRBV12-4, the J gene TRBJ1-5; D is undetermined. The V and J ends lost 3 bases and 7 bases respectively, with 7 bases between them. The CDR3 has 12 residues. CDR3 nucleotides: TGTGCCAGCAGTTTTGTTGGACAGCCCCAGCATTTT. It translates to CASSFVGQPQHF.

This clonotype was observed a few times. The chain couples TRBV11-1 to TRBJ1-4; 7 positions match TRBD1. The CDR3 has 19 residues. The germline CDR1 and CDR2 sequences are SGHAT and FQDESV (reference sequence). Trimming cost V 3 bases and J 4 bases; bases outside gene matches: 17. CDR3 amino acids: CASSFRDSHPPQNNEKLFF. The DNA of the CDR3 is TGTGCCAGCAGCTTCCGGGACAGCCACCCACCTCAAAATAATGAAAAACTGTTTTTT.

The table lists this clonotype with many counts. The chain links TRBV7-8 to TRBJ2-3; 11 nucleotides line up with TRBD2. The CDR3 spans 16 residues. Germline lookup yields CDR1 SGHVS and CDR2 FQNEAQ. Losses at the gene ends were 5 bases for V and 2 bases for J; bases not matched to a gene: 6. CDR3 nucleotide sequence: TGTGCCAGCAGCCCGCTAGCGGGGGGCCTCACAGATACGCAGTATTTT. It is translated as CASSPLAGGLTDTQYF.

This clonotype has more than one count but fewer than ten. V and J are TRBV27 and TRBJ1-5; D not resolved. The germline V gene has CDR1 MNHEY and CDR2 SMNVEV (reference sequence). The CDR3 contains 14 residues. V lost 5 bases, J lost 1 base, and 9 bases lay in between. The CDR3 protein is CASSLRQSNQPQHF. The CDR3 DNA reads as TGTGCCAGCAGTCTCCGGCAAAGCAATCAGCCCCAGCATTTT.

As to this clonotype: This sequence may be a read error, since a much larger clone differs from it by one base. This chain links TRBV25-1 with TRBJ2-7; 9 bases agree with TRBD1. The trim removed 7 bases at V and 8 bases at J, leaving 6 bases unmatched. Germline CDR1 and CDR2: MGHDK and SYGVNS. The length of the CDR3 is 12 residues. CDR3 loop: CASTTGGHQQYF. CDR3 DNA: TGTGCCAGCACAACAGGGGGCCACCAGCAGTACTTC.

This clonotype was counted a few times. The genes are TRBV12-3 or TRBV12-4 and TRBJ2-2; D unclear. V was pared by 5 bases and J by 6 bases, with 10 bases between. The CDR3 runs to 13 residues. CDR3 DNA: TGTGCCAGCAGTCCGCGTCAGGCCGGGGAGCTGTTTTTT. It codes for CASSPRQAGELFF.

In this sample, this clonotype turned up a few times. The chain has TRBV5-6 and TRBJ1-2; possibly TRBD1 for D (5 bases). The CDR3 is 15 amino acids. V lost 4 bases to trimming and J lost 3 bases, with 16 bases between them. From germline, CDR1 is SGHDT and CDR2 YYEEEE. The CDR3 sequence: CASSRGLLRDYGYTF. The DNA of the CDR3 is TGTGCCAGCAGCCGGGGACTCCTTAGGGACTATGGCTACACCTTC.

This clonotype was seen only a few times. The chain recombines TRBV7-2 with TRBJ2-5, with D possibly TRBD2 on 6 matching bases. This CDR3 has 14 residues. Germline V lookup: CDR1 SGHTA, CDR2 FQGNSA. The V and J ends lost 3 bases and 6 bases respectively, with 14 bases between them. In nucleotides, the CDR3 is TGTGCCAGCAGCTTCGGAGGGCAGAGGAAGACCCAGTACTTC. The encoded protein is CASSFGGQRKTQYF. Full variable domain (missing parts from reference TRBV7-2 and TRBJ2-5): GAGVSQSPSNKVTEKGKDVELRCDPISGHTALYWYRQSLGQGLEFLIYFQGNSAPDKSGLPSDRFSAERTGGSVSTLTIQRTQQEDSAVYLCASSFGGQRKTQYFGPGTRLLVL.

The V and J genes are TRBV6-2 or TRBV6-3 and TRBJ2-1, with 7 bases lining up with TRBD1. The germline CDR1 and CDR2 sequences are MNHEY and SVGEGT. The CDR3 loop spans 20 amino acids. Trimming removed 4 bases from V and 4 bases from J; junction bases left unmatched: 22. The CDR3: CASSWDSLITSQPDYNEQFF. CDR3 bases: TGTGCCAGCAGTTGGGACAGCCTGATTACAAGCCAGCCTGATTACAATGAGCAGTTCTTC.

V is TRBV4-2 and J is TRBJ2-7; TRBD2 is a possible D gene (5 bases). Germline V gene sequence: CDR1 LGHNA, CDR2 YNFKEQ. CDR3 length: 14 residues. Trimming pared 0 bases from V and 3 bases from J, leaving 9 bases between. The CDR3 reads CASSQESGDYEQYF. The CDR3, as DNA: TGTGCCAGCAGCCAAGAGTCCGGGGACTACGAGCAGTACTTC.

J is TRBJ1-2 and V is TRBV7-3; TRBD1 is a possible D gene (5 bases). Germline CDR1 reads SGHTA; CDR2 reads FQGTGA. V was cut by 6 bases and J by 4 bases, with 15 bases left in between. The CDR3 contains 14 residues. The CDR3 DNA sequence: TGTGCCAGCAGTTTAGGGGTGAGCGGCTATGGCTACACCTTC. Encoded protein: CASSLGVSGYGYTF.

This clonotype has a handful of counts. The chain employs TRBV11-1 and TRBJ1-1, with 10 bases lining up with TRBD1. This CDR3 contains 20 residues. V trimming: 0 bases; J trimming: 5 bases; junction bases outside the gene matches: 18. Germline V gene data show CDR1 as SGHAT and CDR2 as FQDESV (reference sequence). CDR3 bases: TGTGCCAGCAGCTTAGCGAAAAAAACGGTTGGACAGGGGGTATTTACTGAAGCTTTCTTT. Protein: CASSLAKKTVGQGVFTEAFF.

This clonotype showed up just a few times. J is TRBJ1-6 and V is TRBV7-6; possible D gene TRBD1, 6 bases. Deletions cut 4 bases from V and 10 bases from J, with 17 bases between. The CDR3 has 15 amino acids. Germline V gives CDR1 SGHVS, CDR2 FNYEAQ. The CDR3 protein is CASSSSTGLGSPLHF. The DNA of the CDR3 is TGTGCCAGCAGCTCGTCCACAGGGTTAGGATCACCCCTCCACTTT.

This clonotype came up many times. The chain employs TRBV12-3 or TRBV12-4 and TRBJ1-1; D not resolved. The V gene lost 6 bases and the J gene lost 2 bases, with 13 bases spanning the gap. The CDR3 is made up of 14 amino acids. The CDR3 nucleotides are TGTGCCAGCAGACAAGCGGGCGTAAACACTGAAGCTTTCTTT. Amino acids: CASRQAGVNTEAFF.

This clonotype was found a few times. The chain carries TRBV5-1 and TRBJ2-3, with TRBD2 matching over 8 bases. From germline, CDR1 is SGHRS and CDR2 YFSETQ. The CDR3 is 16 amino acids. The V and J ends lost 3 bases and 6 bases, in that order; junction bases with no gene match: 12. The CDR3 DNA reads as TGCGCCAGCAGCTCCTTCGCGGGGGGCTTTTCGGATACGCAGTATTTT. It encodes CASSSFAGGFSDTQYF.

This chain's CDR3 is CASSSPGGLAQEQFF. The CDR3 coding sequence is TGTGCCAGCAGTTCCCCGGGGGGCCTAGCCCAGGAGCAGTTCTTC. This chain connects TRBV12-3 or TRBV12-4 to TRBJ2-1, with D tentatively TRBD2 (7 bases). The CDR3 runs 15 residues. The V end was cut by 4 bases, the J end by 10 bases, with 20 bases between.

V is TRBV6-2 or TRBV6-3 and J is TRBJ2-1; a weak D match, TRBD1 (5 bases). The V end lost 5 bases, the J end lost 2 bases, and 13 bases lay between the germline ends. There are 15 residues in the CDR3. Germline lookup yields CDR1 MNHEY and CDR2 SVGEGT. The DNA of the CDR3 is TGTGCCAGCAGTCGAAGGGGCTACGCCTACAATGAGCAGTTCTTC. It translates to CASSRRGYAYNEQFF.

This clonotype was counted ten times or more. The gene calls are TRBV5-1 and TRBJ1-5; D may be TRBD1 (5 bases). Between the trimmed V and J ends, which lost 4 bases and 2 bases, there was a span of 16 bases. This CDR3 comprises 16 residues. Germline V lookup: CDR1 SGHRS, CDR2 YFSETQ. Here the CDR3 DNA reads TGCGCCAGCAGCCTTCAGGGTGGGGACGGCAATCAGCCCCAGCATTTT. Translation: CASSLQGGDGNQPQHF.

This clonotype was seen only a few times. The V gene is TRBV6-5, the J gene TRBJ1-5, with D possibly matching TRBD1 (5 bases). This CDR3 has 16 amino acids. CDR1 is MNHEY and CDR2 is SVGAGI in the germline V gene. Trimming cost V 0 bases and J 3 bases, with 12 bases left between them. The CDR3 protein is CASSYSPRDHNQPQHF. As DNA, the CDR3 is TGTGCCAGCAGTTACTCACCCCGGGACCACAATCAGCCCCAGCATTTT.

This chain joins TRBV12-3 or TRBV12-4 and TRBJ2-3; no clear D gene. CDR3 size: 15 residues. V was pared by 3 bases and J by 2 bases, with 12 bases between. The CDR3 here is CASSFRRIPTDTQYF. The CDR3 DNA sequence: TGTGCCAGCAGTTTTAGGCGGATTCCCACAGATACGCAGTATTTT.

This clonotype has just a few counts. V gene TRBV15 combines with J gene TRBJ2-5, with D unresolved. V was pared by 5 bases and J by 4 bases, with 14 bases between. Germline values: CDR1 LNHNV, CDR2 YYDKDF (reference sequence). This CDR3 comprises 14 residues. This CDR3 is CATSLGRRGETQYF. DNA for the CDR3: TGTGCCACCAGCCTCGGACGACGCGGAGAGACCCAGTACTTC.

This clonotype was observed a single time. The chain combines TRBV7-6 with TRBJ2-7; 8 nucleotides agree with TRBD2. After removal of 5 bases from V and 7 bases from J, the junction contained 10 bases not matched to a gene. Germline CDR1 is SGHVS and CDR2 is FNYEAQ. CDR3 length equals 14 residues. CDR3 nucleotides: TGTGCCAGCAGCCCGGGGGGCGGGAGGAGAGAGCAGTACTTC. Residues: CASSPGGGRREQYF.

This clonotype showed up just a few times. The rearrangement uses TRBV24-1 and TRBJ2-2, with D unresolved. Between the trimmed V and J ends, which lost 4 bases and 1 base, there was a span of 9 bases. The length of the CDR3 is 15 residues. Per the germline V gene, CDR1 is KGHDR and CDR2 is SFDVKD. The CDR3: CATSDSARNTGELFF. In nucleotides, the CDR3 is TGTGCCACCAGTGACTCGGCTCGGAACACCGGGGAGCTGTTTTTT.

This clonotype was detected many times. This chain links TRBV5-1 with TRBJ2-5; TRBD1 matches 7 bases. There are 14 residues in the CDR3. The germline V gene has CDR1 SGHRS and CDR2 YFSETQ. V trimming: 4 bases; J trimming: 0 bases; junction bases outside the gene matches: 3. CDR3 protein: CASSLQGNQETQYF. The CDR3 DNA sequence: TGCGCCAGCAGCCTACAGGGGAACCAAGAGACCCAGTACTTC. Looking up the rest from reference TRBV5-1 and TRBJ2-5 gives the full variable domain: KAGVTQTPRYLIKTRGQQVTLSCSPISGHRSVSWYQQTPGQGLQFLFEYFSETQRNKGNFPGRFSGRQFSNSRSEMNVSTLELGDSALYLCASSLQGNQETQYFGPGTRLLVL.